This T cell receptor beta chain was found in a study of T-cell memory formation after mild COVID-19. Study-level points and caveats: Clones that contracted from day 15 to 85 were balanced CD4/CD8, while later expanders leaned CD4+. Contracting clones localized mainly to CM and EM when CD4+ and mainly to EMRA when CD8+.

In its sample, this clonotype was seen a few times. The antigen is not known. TCRdb re-called the 5' RACE reads with MiXCR, one entry per CDR3 protein. The data hold about 140,000 distinct CDR3 sequences, with 11% to 15% observed a single time. Germline CDR1 LGHNA, CDR2 YSLEER. This CDR3 comprises 15 residues. V was pared by 0 bases and J by 9 bases, with 6 bases of the junction left unmatched. The V and J genes are TRBV4-3 and TRBJ2-1, with TRBD2 matching over 9 bases. The sequence derives from an adult woman who had mild COVID-19 (a few samples of this study predate the infection). Cell type and time point are not known. The specimen was PBMCs or a T cell subset sorted from them (not recorded which). CDR3 amino acids: CASSQEKGLAGEQFF. In DNA form, the CDR3 reads TGCGCCAGCAGCCAAGAAAAGGGACTAGCTGGTGAGCAGTTCTTC.